This record covers a single T cell receptor beta chain. The data were taken from a study of blood T cell repertoires in COVID-19. In the study's own analysis: Quantification of nucleated cells was approximated via reference gene primer amplification. Here immunoSEQ multiplex PCR was the method, and the copy in TCRdb shows in-frame clones only, minus some. V, J and clone size are taken as reported in that table, and D and trimming were inferred from the DNA itself. The data contain under 110,000 clones, approximately 92% of them singletons. The receptor comes from a man aged 45-60 years with active COVID-19. The specimen was peripheral blood.

This chain's CDR3 is CASSRGGGYQETQYF. In DNA form, the CDR3 reads TGTGCCAGCAGTCGAGGGGGCGGTTACCAAGAGACCCAGTACTTC. This chain uses TRBV7-6 with TRBJ2-5; TRBD1 aligns across 7 bases. The CDR3 runs to 15 residues. The J segment lost 0 bases and the V segment lost 6 bases, leaving 7 bases of the junction unmatched. CDR1 and CDR2 from the germline V gene are SGHVS and FNYEAQ.